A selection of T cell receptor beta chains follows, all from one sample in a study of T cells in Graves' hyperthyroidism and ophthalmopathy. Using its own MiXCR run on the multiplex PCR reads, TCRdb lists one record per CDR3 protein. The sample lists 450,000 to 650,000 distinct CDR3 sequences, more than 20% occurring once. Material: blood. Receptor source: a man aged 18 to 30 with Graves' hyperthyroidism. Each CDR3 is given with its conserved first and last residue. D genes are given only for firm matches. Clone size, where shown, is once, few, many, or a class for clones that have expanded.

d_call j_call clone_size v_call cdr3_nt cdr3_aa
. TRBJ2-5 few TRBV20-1 TGCAGTGCTAGAGATCCGTGGGGGGGCCTAGGGGAGACCCAGTACTTC CSARDPWGGLGETQYF
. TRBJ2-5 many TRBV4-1 TGCGCCAGCAGCCAAGGTCAACTAGTTTATGGAGAGACCCAGTACTTC CASSQGQLVYGETQYF
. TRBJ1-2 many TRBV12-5 TGTGCTAGTGGTTTGGTTCGGGATGGCTACACCTTC CASGLVRDGYTF
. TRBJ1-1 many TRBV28 TGTGCCAGCAGTTTATGGAGGGATCTTAACACTGAAGCTTTCTTT CASSLWRDLNTEAFF
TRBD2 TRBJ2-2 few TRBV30 TGTGCCTGGAGCCCCAGAGGCGGGGGAGGCGGGGAGCTGTTTTTT CAWSPRGGGGGELFF
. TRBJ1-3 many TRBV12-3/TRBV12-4 TGTGCCAGCAGTTTTTGGACCCTCTCTGGAAACACCATATATTTT CASSFWTLSGNTIYF
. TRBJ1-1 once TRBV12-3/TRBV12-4 TGTGCCAGCAGTCGACAGACAACCATGAACACTGAAGCTTTCTTT CASSRQTTMNTEAFF
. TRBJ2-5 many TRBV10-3 TGTGCCAGCATGGCTGGGGGTCAAGAGACCCAGTACTTC CASMAGGQETQYF
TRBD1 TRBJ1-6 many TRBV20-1 TGCAGTGCTAGACCTGCCGGGACAGCCTATAATTCACCCCTCCACTTT CSARPAGTAYNSPLHF
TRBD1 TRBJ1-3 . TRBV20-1 TGCAGTGCTAGAGTTGGGACAGGGGCAGGAAACACCATATATTTT CSARVGTGAGNTIYF
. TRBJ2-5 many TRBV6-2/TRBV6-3 TGTGCCAGCAGTTACGGGGGTTTTCGTGAAGAGACCCAGTACTTC CASSYGGFREETQYF
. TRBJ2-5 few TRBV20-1 TGCAGTGCTAGGCGGGGCCCCGAGACCCAGTACTTC CSARRGPETQYF
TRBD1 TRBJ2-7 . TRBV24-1 TGTGCCACCAGTGATCCAAAGACAGGGGCGTACGAGCAGTACTTC CATSDPKTGAYEQYF
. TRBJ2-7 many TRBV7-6 TGTGCCAGCAGCCCAGGACACGGCAACGAGCAGTACTTC CASSPGHGNEQYF
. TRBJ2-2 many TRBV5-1 TGCGCCAGCAGCTTGTTCACCTTCCCTACCGGGGAGCTGTTTTTT CASSLFTFPTGELFF
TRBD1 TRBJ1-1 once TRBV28 TGTGCCACCGGGGCAGGGGGGGTCGGGTCCACTGATGCTTTCTTT CATGAGGVGSTDAFF
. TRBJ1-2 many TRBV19 TGTGCCAGTACCAGTTCGGGCTCCAGTGGGGGACGGTTCAACTATGGCTACACCTTC CASTSSGSSGGRFNYGYTF
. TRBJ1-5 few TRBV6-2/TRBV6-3 TGTGCCAGCAGTTACGGAGTTGAAGGCAATCAGCCCCAGCATTTT CASSYGVEGNQPQHF
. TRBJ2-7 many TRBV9 TGTGCCAGCAGCGACTCTACAGGGAGCTACGAGCAGTACTTC CASSDSTGSYEQYF
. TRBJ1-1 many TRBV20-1 TGCAGTGCATGGAGGTCGGTCGGGACTGAAGCTTTCTTT CSAWRSVGTEAFF
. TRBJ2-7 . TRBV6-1 TGTGCCAGCAGACAGCTAACCTACGAGCAGTACTTC CASRQLTYEQYF
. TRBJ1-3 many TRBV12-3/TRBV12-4 TGTGCCAGCATTTGGGACGGGACCTCTGGAAACACCATATATTTT CASIWDGTSGNTIYF
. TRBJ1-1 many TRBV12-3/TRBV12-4 TGTGCCAGCAGTCGTTCAGGGACCACTGAAGCTTTCTTT CASSRSGTTEAFF
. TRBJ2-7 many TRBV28 TGTGCCAGCAGTTTGACGGGGGCTTCCACCTCCTACGAGCAGTACTTC CASSLTGASTSYEQYF
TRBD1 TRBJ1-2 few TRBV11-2 TGTGCCAGCAGCTTTGGGGGGATCAGGGGGTTAAACTATGGCTACACCTTC CASSFGGIRGLNYGYTF
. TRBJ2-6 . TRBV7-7 TGTGCTAGCAGCTTAGGGACACCCGGGGCCAACGTCCTGACTTTC CASSLGTPGANVLTF